These 24 T cell receptor beta chains came from one sample sequenced in a study of T cell changes during pregnancy in multiple sclerosis. The table came from immunoSEQ multiplex PCR; TCRdb's copy has only in-frame clones and leaves some out. The sample contains 35,000 to 45,000 clones, 91% of which appear only once. Sample: CD4+ T cells from peripheral blood mononuclear cells, taken in the second trimester of pregnancy. The receptors shown here come from a female donor in good health, enrolled as a control in a pregnancy study.

The V call is TRBV5-1, the J call TRBJ2-2; D not certain. Germline assignment: CDR1 SGHRS and CDR2 YFSETQ. The CDR3 totals 15 residues. The germline V and J ends were trimmed by 0 bases and 5 bases, with 11 bases remaining between them. In DNA form, the CDR3 reads TGCGCCAGCAGCTTGGGGGCTTCGTCAACCGGGGAGCTGTTTTTT. Its protein product is CASSLGASSTGELFF.

This chain links TRBV5-1 with TRBJ1-2, with a possible D match to TRBD1 (5 bases). The CDR3 has 13 amino acids. Trimming stripped 7 bases from V and 0 bases from J, with 10 bases between. Germline CDR1 SGHRS, CDR2 YFSETQ. The CDR3 is CASRGDPNYGYTF. The CDR3 DNA reads TGCGCCAGCCGGGGGGACCCTAACTATGGCTACACCTTC.

The V and J genes are TRBV27 and TRBJ2-3; D remains ambiguous. This CDR3 contains 18 residues. V lost 3 bases, J lost 1 base, and 20 bases lay in between. The germline gives CDR1 MNHEY, CDR2 SMNVEV (reference sequence). The CDR3: CASSLYSPLEYRTDTQYF. CDR3 sequence (DNA): TGTGCCAGCAGTTTGTACTCCCCCCTAGAATACCGCACAGATACGCAGTATTTT.

The chain has TRBV18 and TRBJ1-2, with 8 bases fitting TRBD1. The CDR3 has 14 amino acids. Per the germline V gene, CDR1 is KGHSH and CDR2 is LQKENI. V was pared by 5 bases and J by 6 bases, with 8 bases of the junction left unmatched. The CDR3 loop reads CASSESQGADGYTF. In DNA, the CDR3 is TGTGCCAGCTCAGAATCCCAGGGGGCGGATGGCTACACCTTC.

The rearrangement links TRBV18 to TRBJ2-1; no definite D call. The CDR3 contains 12 residues. The V end lost 5 bases, the J end lost 7 bases, and 9 bases lay between the germline ends. Germline CDR1 and CDR2: KGHSH and LQKENI. CDR3 DNA: TGTGCCAGCTCAGACAACCAGAATGAGCAGTTCTTC. Translation: CASSDNQNEQFF.

The gene calls are TRBV18 and TRBJ1-3; the match to TRBD1 covers 8 bases. Trimming cost V 0 bases and J 2 bases; bases outside gene matches: 6. The CDR3 loop spans 17 amino acids. Germline V lookup: CDR1 KGHSH, CDR2 LQKENI. CDR3 DNA sequence: TGTGCCAGCTCACCACCGGGCAGGGGGCTTCCTGGAAACACCATATATTTT. As protein: CASSPPGRGLPGNTIYF.

J is TRBJ2-7 and V is TRBV30; D uncertain. Germline V CDR1 and CDR2: GTSNPN, SVGIG (reference sequence). This CDR3 is built from 13 residues. Trimming took 2 bases from V and 4 from J, leaving 12 bases between them. DNA for the CDR3: TGTGCCTGGAGTCCCTCCCCTAGGTACGAGCAGTACTTC. Amino acids: CAWSPSPRYEQYF.

This clone came up once. This chain links TRBV7-8 with TRBJ2-7; 14 nucleotides match TRBD2. V trimming: 1 base; J trimming: 2 bases; junction bases outside the gene matches: 1. The CDR3 contains 16 residues. CDR1 SGHVS and CDR2 FQNEAQ come from the germline V gene. CDR3 coding DNA: TGTGCCAGCAGCTTAGGACTAGCGGGAGGGACCTACGAGCAGTACTTC. As protein: CASSLGLAGGTYEQYF.

The sample holds one count of this clone. CDR3 in DNA: TGTGCCAGTAGTATGGGGGGGTACACAGATACGCAGTATTTT. Protein sequence: CASSMGGYTDTQYF. The chain recombines TRBV19 with TRBJ2-3; 7 nucleotides agree with TRBD2. This CDR3 spans 14 amino acids. The germline V gene encodes CDR1 LNHDA and CDR2 SQIVND (reference sequence). V trimming: 3 bases; J trimming: 2 bases; junction bases outside the gene matches: 2.

The rearrangement uses TRBV20-1 and TRBJ2-4; 8 nucleotides agree with TRBD1. The V gene's germline CDR1 is DFQATT and CDR2 SNEGSKA (reference sequence). The length of the CDR3 is 11 residues. Unmatched junction bases numbered 1, after V lost 7 bases and J lost 5 bases. CDR3 bases: TGCAGTGTGGACAGGGAAAACATTCAGTACTTC. Protein: CSVDRENIQYF.

The genes are TRBV6-1 and TRBJ1-2, with 8 bases fitting TRBD1. Germline CDR1 reads MNHNS; CDR2 reads SASEGT. After removal of 4 bases from V and 0 bases from J, the junction contained 1 base not matched to a gene. The CDR3 contains 14 residues. In nucleotides, the CDR3 is TGTGCCAGCAGTGTGACAGGGGCTAACTATGGCTACACCTTC. It specifies CASSVTGANYGYTF.

The V gene is TRBV6-1, the J gene TRBJ1-2, with D possibly being TRBD1 (6 bases). Germline V lookup: CDR1 MNHNS, CDR2 SASEGT. This CDR3 comprises 13 residues. V was trimmed by 6 bases and J by 2 bases, leaving 10 bases between them. CDR3 residues: CASRRQENYGYTF. The CDR3 DNA follows: TGTGCCAGCAGACGACAGGAGAACTATGGCTACACCTTC.

This clone has just one count. V is TRBV5-1 and J is TRBJ2-7, with D perhaps matching TRBD1 (5 bases). In germline, CDR1 is SGHRS, CDR2 YFSETQ. The CDR3 loop spans 17 amino acids. Trimming pared 4 bases from V and 2 bases from J, leaving 22 bases between. The CDR3 DNA reads TGCGCCAGCAGCCAGGGAAAAATATCAGACGGAACCTACGAGCAGTACTTC. Encoded protein: CASSQGKISDGTYEQYF.

V gene TRBV19 combines with J gene TRBJ2-3; 8 bases map to TRBD2. Trimming took 11 bases from V and 5 from J; bases not matched to a gene: 12. CDR1 is LNHDA and CDR2 is SQIVND in the germline V gene (reference sequence). This CDR3 has 14 amino acids. CDR3 coding DNA: TGTGCCTCGGCGGGCGGGGGGCTTGGAGATACGCAGTATTTT. It specifies CASAGGGLGDTQYF.

V usage is TRBV10-3 and J usage is TRBJ2-5, with 9 bases identical to TRBD2. This CDR3 spans 13 amino acids. CDR1 and CDR2 from the germline V gene are ENHRY and SYGVKD. V was pared by 2 bases and J by 5 bases, with 0 bases of the junction left unmatched. The CDR3 sequence: CAISETSGETQYF. In DNA form, the CDR3 reads TGTGCCATCAGTGAGACTAGCGGGGAGACCCAGTACTTC.

This sequence joins TRBV6-5 and TRBJ2-2; a weak D match, TRBD1 (5 bases). Germline CDR1 MNHEY, CDR2 SVGAGI. Between the trimmed V and J ends, which lost 6 bases and 9 bases, there was a span of 17 bases. This CDR3 is 14 amino acids long. The DNA of the CDR3 is TGTGCCAGCAGGACGATTACCAGGGATAGGGAGCTGTTTTTT. Encoded protein: CASRTITRDRELFF.

The rearrangement uses TRBV9 and TRBJ2-5; 15 nucleotides match TRBD2. The CDR3 totals 16 residues. V shed 4 bases, J shed 4 bases, and the junction held 5 bases outside the gene matches. Germline CDR1 is SGDLS and CDR2 is YYNGEE. The CDR3 DNA reads TGTGCCAGCAGCCCGGGACTAGCGGGGGGCCGAGAGACCCAGTACTTC. Translated: CASSPGLAGGRETQYF.

This clone was found once. This chain links TRBV7-3 with TRBJ2-7; TRBD2 agrees at 9 bases. The CDR3 consists of 15 residues. V was pared by 5 bases and J by 6 bases, with 11 bases of the junction left unmatched. The germline V gene encodes CDR1 SGHTA and CDR2 FQGTGA. CDR3 bases: TGTGCCAGCAGCCCCCACGGGACTAGCATTCGCGAGCAGTACTTC. Residues: CASSPHGTSIREQYF.

The chain's CDR3 is CASSLRQGHNSPLHF. The CDR3 DNA sequence: TGTGCCAGCAGCTTGCGTCAGGGCCACAATTCACCCCTCCACTTT. This rearrangement joins TRBV5-6 to TRBJ1-6; D is perhaps TRBD1 (5 bases). This CDR3 is built from 15 residues. The germline V and J ends were trimmed by 1 base and 7 bases, with 12 bases remaining between them. Germline assignment: CDR1 SGHDT and CDR2 YYEEEE.

The V gene is TRBV28, the J gene TRBJ2-7; 7 bases match TRBD1. The V segment lost 8 bases and the J segment 2 bases; nucleotides outside the gene matches: 3. The CDR3 sequence is 12 residues long. Germline loops: CDR1 MDHEN, CDR2 SYDVKM. CDR3 coding DNA: TGTGCCAGCCTGGGACAGACCTACGAGCAGTACTTC. Translating it yields CASLGQTYEQYF.

The V gene is TRBV2, the J gene TRBJ2-7, with no clear D. Per germline, CDR1 SNHLY and CDR2 FYNNEI. Trimming removed 3 bases from V and 2 bases from J, with 5 bases in between. The CDR3 contains 12 residues. The CDR3, as DNA: TGTGCCAGCAGTGAGCAGACCTACGAGCAGTACTTC. This encodes CASSEQTYEQYF.

The rearrangement uses TRBV9 and TRBJ2-5; 7 nucleotides match TRBD1. This CDR3 contains 16 residues. Per germline, CDR1 SGDLS and CDR2 YYNGEE. Germline trimming cut 7 bases from V and 3 bases from J; bases unmatched to any gene: 15. CDR3 in amino acids: CASCNFHRDSKETQYF. CDR3 nucleotides: TGTGCCAGCTGTAACTTTCATCGGGACAGTAAAGAGACCCAGTACTTC. The full variable domain, rest sourced from reference TRBV9 and TRBJ2-5, is DSGVTQTPKHLITATGQRVTLRCSPRSGDLSVYWYQQSLDQGLQFLIQYYNGEERAKGNILERFSAQQFPDLHSELNLSSLELGDSALYFCASCNFHRDSKETQYFGPGTRLLVL.

The V gene is TRBV11-2, the J gene TRBJ2-1, with D hard to call. The length of the CDR3 is 11 residues. Trimming stripped 2 bases from V and 15 bases from J, with 11 bases between. Per germline, CDR1 SGHAT and CDR2 FQNNGV. This CDR3 reads CASSLFEPRFF. The CDR3 DNA sequence: TGTGCCAGCAGCTTATTCGAGCCGCGGTTCTTC.

V is TRBV21-1 and J is TRBJ2-5; the D segment call TRBD2 is taken from the table without a DNA check. TRBV21-1 corresponds to a pseudogene. The CDR3 spans 19 residues. As DNA, the CDR3 is TGTGCCAGCAGCAAAGCCCACACCCCCGGGTGCGGGTACCAAGAGACCCAGTACTTC. It yields the protein CASSKAHTPGCGYQETQYF.